Listed below are T cell receptor beta chains from one sample, sequenced in a study of blood T cell repertoires in COVID-19. Assay used: immunoSEQ multiplex PCR; TCRdb lists only in-frame clones, some missing. The data contain more than 150,000 clones, 82% of them singletons. Specimen: peripheral blood. The source is a woman younger than 45 with acute or convalescent COVID-19. Each CDR3 is given with its conserved first and last residue. The D gene is left open where the match is weak. The size entry is marked missing in some rows and otherwise reads once, few, many or a size class.

clone_size d_call j_call v_call cdr3_aa cdr3_nt
. TRBD1 TRBJ2-3 TRBV7-3 CASSHPGTETDTQYF TGTGCCAGCAGCCACCCGGGGACAGAAACAGATACGCAGTATTTT
once . TRBJ1-2 TRBV5-4 CASSFFGGGHGYTF TGTGCCAGCAGCTTCTTTGGGGGGGGTCATGGCTACACCTTC
. TRBD2 TRBJ2-1 TRBV5-1 CASSLQAGGTVNEQFF TGCGCCAGCAGCTTACAAGCGGGAGGAACGGTCAATGAGCAGTTCTTC
. TRBD1 TRBJ1-4 TRBV28 CASRARQGVYEKLFF TGTGCCAGCAGAGCAAGACAGGGAGTTTATGAAAAACTGTTTTTT
. . TRBJ2-7 TRBV7-9 CASSQGYPNYEQYF TGTGCCAGCAGCCAGGGTTATCCCAACTACGAGCAGTACTTC
. TRBD1 TRBJ1-5 TRBV28 CASTYRDRGLPGAQHF TGTGCCAGCACATACCGGGACAGGGGGCTCCCAGGGGCCCAGCATTTT
once . TRBJ2-6 TRBV28 CASSPAGRRGISGANVLTF TGTGCCAGCAGTCCTGCGGGACGGAGGGGTATCTCTGGGGCCAACGTCCTGACTTTC
. TRBD1 TRBJ1-2 TRBV24-1 CATSDLRGGQGYGYTF TGTGCCACTAGTGATTTGCGGGGCGGACAGGGATATGGCTACACCTTC
. . TRBJ1-5 TRBV27 CASSLYHSYSNQPQHF TGTGCCAGCAGTTTATATCACAGCTATAGCAATCAGCCCCAGCATTTT
. . TRBJ1-6 TRBV6-5 CASSYGPPNSDSPLHF TGTGCCAGCAGTTACGGGCCTCCCAACTCCGATTCACCCCTCCACTTT
. . TRBJ2-5 TRBV4-2 CASSPRGGETQYF TGTGCCAGCAGCCCGCGGGGAGGAGAGACCCAGTACTTC
. TRBD2 TRBJ2-7 TRBV6-5 CASSYAAGGRGEQYF TGTGCCAGCAGTTACGCGGCGGGGGGGCGAGGTGAGCAGTACTTC
. TRBD2 TRBJ2-5 TRBV5-1 CASSFGLAGSAVQETQYF TGCGCCAGCAGTTTCGGACTAGCGGGATCTGCGGTACAAGAGACCCAGTACTTC
. TRBD2 TRBJ2-5 TRBV6-2/TRBV6-3 CASSLVAGGPGETQYF TGTGCCAGCAGTTTGGTAGCGGGAGGGCCGGGGGAGACCCAGTACTTC
. TRBD2 TRBJ2-5 TRBV6-4 CASSVLAGEYETQYF TGTGCCAGCAGTGTTCTAGCGGGAGAGTATGAGACCCAGTACTTC
. TRBD1 TRBJ2-7 TRBV25-1 CASSEWRQGRDEQYF TGTGCCAGCAGTGAATGGCGACAGGGACGAGACGAGCAGTACTTC
. . TRBJ1-2 TRBV6-1 CASGERPNYGYTF TGTGCCAGCGGTGAGAGGCCGAACTATGGCTACACCTTC
few . TRBJ2-1 TRBV6-2/TRBV6-3 CASSYSESNEQFF TGTGCCAGCAGTTACTCGGAGAGTAATGAGCAGTTCTTC
. . TRBJ1-2 TRBV15 CATSRDTTPYGYTF TGTGCCACCAGCAGAGATACCACACCCTATGGCTACACCTTC
. . TRBJ1-1 TRBV29-1 CSAQGQGTEAFF TGCAGCGCCCAGGGCCAGGGCACTGAAGCTTTCTTT
. . TRBJ1-2 TRBV29-1 CSVPIETAVGYTF TGCAGCGTCCCCATCGAGACGGCGGTTGGCTACACCTTC
. . TRBJ1-5 TRBV18 CASSGQNNQPQHF TGTGCCAGCTCCGGACAGAACAATCAGCCCCAGCATTTT
. . TRBJ1-2 TRBV4-3 CASSQNTGYGYTF TGCGCCAGCAGCCAGAACACAGGGTATGGCTACACCTTC
. . TRBJ1-3 TRBV7-9 CASSLAVDWSSGNTIYF TGTGCCAGCAGCCTAGCCGTAGATTGGAGCTCTGGAAACACCATATATTTT
once . TRBJ2-7 TRBV2 CASRGTTPYEQYF TGTGCCAGCAGAGGAACTACCCCCTACGAGCAGTACTTC
. . TRBJ1-5 TRBV19 CASRWGGRDQPQHF TGTGCCAGTAGGTGGGGGGGGAGAGATCAGCCCCAGCATTTT
. . TRBJ1-4 TRBV21-1 CASSKAREQPKVGPNEKLFF TGTGCCAGCAGCAAAGCGCGGGAACAGCCGAAGGTAGGGCCTAATGAAAAACTGTTTTTT
once . TRBJ2-3 TRBV10-2 CASSDAGADTQYF TGCGCCAGCAGTGACGCAGGGGCAGATACGCAGTATTTT
. TRBD1 TRBJ1-1 TRBV7-9 CASSHNRGLNTEAFF TGTGCCAGCAGCCACAACAGGGGTTTGAACACTGAAGCTTTCTTT
. . TRBJ2-3 TRBV7-3 CASSSTASAVDTQYF TGTGCCAGCAGCTCGACCGCCTCCGCGGTCGATACGCAGTATTTT
. . TRBJ1-4 TRBV28 CASRASGGGNEKLFF TGTGCCAGCAGGGCCTCTGGGGGAGGTAATGAAAAACTGTTTTTT
. TRBD1 TRBJ1-5 TRBV19 CASSILTGNNQPQHF TGTGCCAGTAGTATTTTGACAGGGAACAATCAGCCCCAGCATTTT
. . TRBJ1-2 TRBV4-3 CASSLNGAVVDGYTF TGCGCCAGCAGCCTTAATGGGGCAGTAGTAGATGGCTACACCTTC
. . TRBJ1-4 TRBV4-2 CASSQEGGTNEKLFF TGTGCCAGCAGCCAAGAGGGGGGAACCAATGAAAAACTGTTTTTT
. . TRBJ1-4 TRBV5-6 CASSLRVTNEKLFF TGTGCCAGCAGCTTACGGGTAACTAATGAAAAACTGTTTTTT
once TRBD1 TRBJ1-3 TRBV18 CASSRPGRGLTGNTIYF TGTGCCAGCTCACGGCCCGGAAGGGGGCTCACTGGAAACACCATATATTTT
once . TRBJ2-7 TRBV11-2 CASSLGGGYEQYF TGTGCCAGCAGCTTAGGGGGCGGATACGAGCAGTACTTC
. TRBD2 TRBJ2-1 TRBV5-4 CASSFGTSNEQFF TGTGCCAGCAGCTTCGGGACTAGCAATGAGCAGTTCTTC
. TRBD2 TRBJ2-3 TRBV7-2 CASRRGLAGTDTQYF TGTGCCAGCAGACGCGGACTAGCGGGCACAGATACGCAGTATTTT
. . TRBJ2-5 TRBV18 CASSPLTTEETQYF TGTGCCAGCTCACCACTTACCACAGAAGAGACCCAGTACTTC
. . TRBJ1-4 TRBV4-1 CASSQGLRGGPNEKLFF TGCGCCAGCAGCCAAGGACTTCGGGGGGGCCCTAATGAAAAACTGTTTTTT
. TRBD1 TRBJ2-7 TRBV29-1 CSVLTGAEQYF TGCAGCGTTCTGACAGGGGCCGAGCAGTACTTC
few . TRBJ1-6 TRBV5-4 CASSFESGNSPLHF TGTGCCAGCAGCTTCGAAAGCGGGAATTCACCCCTCCACTTT
. TRBD2 TRBJ2-3 TRBV11-3 CASSIAGGFTDTQYF TGTGCCAGCAGCATAGCGGGGGGGTTCACAGATACGCAGTATTTT
. . TRBJ2-3 TRBV28 CASSLARTDTQYF TGTGCCAGCAGTTTAGCTAGGACAGATACGCAGTATTTT
. . TRBJ1-6 TRBV30 CAWRQGRRDNSPLHF TGTGCCTGGAGACAGGGCAGGCGAGATAATTCACCCCTCCACTTT
. TRBD1 TRBJ1-4 TRBV12-3/TRBV12-4 CASSLLQGYLFF TGTGCCAGCAGCCTATTACAGGGGTATCTGTTTTTT
. . TRBJ1-5 TRBV6-1 CASSESGAFNQPQHF TGTGCCAGCAGTGAATCTGGGGCGTTCAATCAGCCCCAGCATTTT
. . TRBJ1-4 TRBV19 CASSIAGFREKLFF TGTGCCAGTAGTATAGCAGGGTTCCGCGAAAAACTGTTTTTT
. TRBD1 TRBJ1-1 TRBV2 CASNLGQGPFF TGTGCCAGCAACCTCGGACAGGGGCCTTTCTTT
. . TRBJ2-7 TRBV7-3 CASNLRGIYEQYF TGTGCCAGCAATTTAAGGGGAATCTACGAGCAGTACTTC
. TRBD2 TRBJ2-7 TRBV5-6 CASNRGLAESYEQYF TGTGCCAGCAACCGGGGACTAGCGGAATCCTACGAGCAGTACTTC
. TRBD1 TRBJ2-3 TRBV5-1 CASSSTGARDTQYF TGCGCCAGCAGCTCAACAGGGGCAAGGGATACGCAGTATTTT
few . TRBJ2-2 TRBV28 CASSLVREAGELFF TGTGCCAGCAGTTTGGTGCGGGAAGCCGGGGAGCTGTTTTTT
few . TRBJ1-3 TRBV13 CASSFQGRTGNTIYF TGTGCCAGCAGCTTCCAGGGGCGGACTGGAAACACCATATATTTT
. . TRBJ2-7 TRBV27 CASSFYWSSYEQYF TGTGCCAGCAGTTTCTACTGGAGCTCCTACGAGCAGTACTTC
. TRBD1 TRBJ1-4 TRBV7-2 CASSFQGAFEKLFF TGTGCCAGCAGCTTTCAGGGGGCGTTCGAAAAACTGTTTTTT